This TCR beta chain appears in the sequencing data of a study of regulatory T cells in long-lasting Graves disease. Study at large: Under 3 months of antithyroid drugs had been taken by newly diagnosed Graves' patients. Study-wide results and limits: Patients with persistent Graves' had lower TCR diversity than newly diagnosed patients.

The table lists this clonotype with many counts. What it binds is not known. Specified time point: newly diagnosed GD, antithyroid drugs for less than 3 months. Preparation of the TCR library used RNA extracted from PBMCs. V lost 2 bases and J lost 3, with 15 bases in between. The germline gives CDR1 SGHVS, CDR2 FNYEAQ. CDR3 length: 16 residues. Arm-PCR of CDR3 regions and iRepertoire HTBI primers were the basis on which TCR beta libraries were built. In TCRdb, the multiplex PCR reads were re-called with MiXCR into one record per CDR3 protein. The sample consists of 530,000 or so distinct CDR3 sequences, 15% to 20% of them appearing once. These same data were also listed under a study on T cells in Graves' hyperthyroidism and ophthalmopathy. As reported in that work: Patients with uncontrolled infections, other autoimmune diseases, pregnancy or lactation were excluded.

The V and J genes are TRBV7-6 and TRBJ2-3; no clear D. The source was peripheral blood mononuclear cells (PBMCs), collected at new diagnosis, from a patient treated with antithyroid drugs. The sequence came from a man between 18 and 35 years old with Graves disease. CDR3 bases: TGTGCCAGCAGCTTAACCGGGCCGGAAGGGACAGATACGCAGTATTTT. Its protein product is CASSLTGPEGTDTQYF. The full variable domain, rest sourced from reference TRBV7-6 and TRBJ2-3, is GAGVSQSPRYKVTKRGQDVALRCDPISGHVSLYWYRQALGQGPEFLTYFNYEAQQDKSGLPNDRFSAERPEGSISTLTIQRTEQRDSAMYRCASSLTGPEGTDTQYFGPGTRLTVL.